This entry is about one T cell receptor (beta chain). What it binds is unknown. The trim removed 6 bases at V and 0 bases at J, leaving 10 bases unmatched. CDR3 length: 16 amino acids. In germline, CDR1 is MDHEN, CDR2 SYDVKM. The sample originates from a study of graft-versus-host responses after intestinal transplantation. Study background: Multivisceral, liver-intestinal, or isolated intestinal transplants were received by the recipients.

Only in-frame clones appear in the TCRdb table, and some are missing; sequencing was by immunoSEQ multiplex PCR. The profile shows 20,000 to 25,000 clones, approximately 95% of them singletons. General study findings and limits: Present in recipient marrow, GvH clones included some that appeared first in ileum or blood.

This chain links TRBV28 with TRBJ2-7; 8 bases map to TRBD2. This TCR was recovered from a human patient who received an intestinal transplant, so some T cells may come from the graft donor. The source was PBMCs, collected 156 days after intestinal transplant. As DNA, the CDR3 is TGTGCCAGCAGCCCCACTACTAGCGGCCTCTCCTACGAGCAGTACTTC. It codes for CASSPTTSGLSYEQYF.